The entry below describes one TCR beta chain. As yet, its antigen is unknown. This entry belongs to a study of coeliac disease. For the study at large: Without high-resolution HLA typing, biased TRBV7-2 usage was queried. Study conclusions and caveats: Few TRB amino acid sequences were shared between samples; most were unique. Control samples showed higher TRB and TRG clonality than intraepithelial and lamina propria samples in active celiac disease.

CDR1 MNHEY and CDR2 SVGAGI come from the germline V gene. J gave up 7 bases and V 6 bases, and 6 bases lay outside the gene matches. This CDR3 has 13 residues. Method: immunoSEQ multiplex PCR; TCRdb's copy keeps in-frame clones and lacks some. In the table there are 8,700 or so clones, around 66% of which are singletons. This chain connects TRBV6-5 to TRBJ2-7, with 10 bases lining up with TRBD2. The TCR was taken from a woman aged 55-69 years with celiac disease. The specimen sequenced was lamina propria lymphocytes from the gut. CDR3 in amino acids: CASRPSGSGEQYF. CDR3 DNA sequence: TGTGCCAGCAGGCCTAGCGGGAGTGGGGAGCAGTACTTC.